These 4 T cell receptor beta chains originate from one sample sequenced in a study of blood T cell repertoires in COVID-19 (dated by TCRdb to the early 2020s). Receptor libraries were prepared by the immunoSEQ multiplex PCR assay. TCRdb provides this immuneACCESS table in a form limited to in-frame rearrangements. Some clones are lacking; in checked studies, under half of them reflect an unresolved V gene, and why the rest are absent is not known. The sample table shows about 250,000 clones, and about 70% are seen once. The leading ten clones occupy around 3.2% of the sample. Sequencing input: peripheral blood. The receptor set was obtained from a woman older than 75 with acute or convalescent COVID-19.

This clone was recorded only once. This chain connects TRBV25-1 to TRBJ1-1; no clear D gene. The CDR3 has 15 residues. CDR1 is MGHDK, CDR2 SYGVNS, per germline. V was trimmed by 5 bases and J by 1 base, leaving 14 bases between them. In nucleotides, the CDR3 is TGTGCCAGCAGTAACAGAGCCCTAGCGAACACTGAAGCTTTCTTT. Encoded protein: CASSNRALANTEAFF.

The V call is TRBV19, the J call TRBJ1-1; weak D call: TRBD1 (5 bases). Trimming took 1 base from V and 0 from J, leaving 18 bases between them. The CDR3 consists of 18 residues. CDR1 and CDR2 from the germline V gene are LNHDA and SQIVND (reference sequence). The CDR3 sequence is CASSIGQGGLYMNTEAFF. The CDR3 DNA reads as TGTGCCAGTAGTATAGGGCAGGGAGGCCTTTATATGAACACTGAAGCTTTCTTT.

The V and J genes are TRBV6-5 and TRBJ2-7, with 8 bases aligning to TRBD2. Unmatched junction bases numbered 11, after V lost 6 bases and J lost 4 bases. CDR1 MNHEY and CDR2 SVGAGI come from the germline V gene. This CDR3 spans 15 amino acids. The CDR3 sequence: CASRAISGMKYEQYF. In DNA form, the CDR3 reads TGTGCCAGCAGAGCAATTAGCGGGATGAAGTACGAGCAGTACTTC.

This clone has a single count. Here the CDR3 reads CASSTERDPGTGHSPLHF. CDR3 DNA: TGTGCCAGCAGCACAGAAAGGGATCCCGGGACAGGACATTCACCCCTCCACTTT. The chain joins TRBV21-1 to TRBJ1-6; the table's D call of TRBD1 was not tested on the DNA. TRBV21-1 is shown as a pseudogene. CDR3 length: 18 residues.